Detailed here is one T cell receptor (beta chain). This clonotype came up many times. The antigen this receptor binds is unknown. No much larger clone is present one base from it, and per-base qualities are unavailable. This entry is derived from a study of early T cells in non-severe SARS-CoV-2 infection (TCRdb year 2021). For context, the study as a whole: Bulk RNA from unsorted whole blood was used for TCR sequencing, so alpha and beta chains could not be paired. What the research found in general, with its limitations: VDJdb matching was skewed toward anti-spike CD8 responses, so virus-specific expansions were likely underestimated and private and CD4 specificities were missed.

The library was generated by 5' RACE. Sequenced using a NextSeq 500. Unique molecular identifiers were attached to individual cDNA molecules in the TCR library protocol so that sequencing error and PCR bias could be corrected. Both TCR alpha and beta chains were sequenced, and tight co-correlation was observed between alpha and beta sequence abundances in each sample. In the original analysis: V gene, J gene and CDR3 annotation of TCR sequences was performed with Decombinator V4. Expanded TCRs were defined as changing significantly between any two time points under a Poisson model with p below 0.0001. TCR abundances were normalised to the total number of TCRs sequenced in each sample and reported as counts per million. MAIT TCRs were defined by TRAV1-2 paired with TRAJ12, TRAJ20 or TRAJ33, and iNKT TCRs by TRAV10 paired with TRAJ18. VDJdb, accessed 1 November 2021, was searched for CMV, EBV and SARS-CoV-2 annotated TCRs, with TCRs annotated for multiple antigens excluded. The public reads were reanalyzed by TCRdb: fastp trimming at Q25, MiXCR alignment, in-frame beta chains only. Merged by CDR3 protein, the rows form single entries marked with the most common genes and DNA. The V and J calls come from TCRdb's annotation, not from the publication. Across this sample there are more than 45,000 distinct CDR3 sequences, with around 13% seen only once. The ten largest make up about 5% of the sample.

Cut back by 5 bases and 3 bases, the V and J ends lie 11 bases apart. Including the terminal cysteine and phenylalanine, the CDR3 comprises 13 residues. The CDR3 DNA has 39 bases and is translated from base 1. CDR1 and CDR2, looked up from the germline V gene (reference sequence), are LNHDA and SQIVND. Set within a cohort of healthcare workers in London, UK, this nested case-control study involved weekly PCR testing of nasopharyngeal swabs along with blood sampling. Healthcare workers were recruited during the week of the UK lockdown, between 23 and 31 March 2020, and followed weekly for up to roughly 15 weeks.

This sequence was found in an adult who was a healthcare worker with PCR-confirmed SARS-CoV-2 infection or an uninfected control (not recorded which). This receptor chain uses TRBV19 and TRBJ2-7; no D gene call is confident. Specimen: whole blood. The bases read TGTGCCAGTAGTCTCGGCCCAATCTACGAGCAGTACTTC. This sequence encodes CASSLGPIYEQYF.